The T cell receptor (beta chain) described here comes from a study of PD-1 blockade in classical Hodgkin lymphoma. About the study: Patients were dosed intravenously with nivolumab at 3 mg/kg every 2 weeks.

Described time point: cycle 4 day 1 (C4D1), after less than seven weeks of nivolumab. Each patient experienced a relapse that followed autologous stem cell transplantation, and brentuximab vedotin exposure varied. CD4+ T cells were purified from thawed PBMCs by negative selection. When best responses were assessed, they were complete response, partial response or progressive disease. This CDR3 contains 14 residues. Trimming pared 4 bases from V and 0 bases from J, leaving 9 bases between. CDR1 is MDHEN and CDR2 is SYDVKM in the germline V gene. A remark on this clone: Its specificity is unknown.

The table came from immunoSEQ multiplex PCR; TCRdb's copy has only in-frame clones and leaves some out. Among just over 9,500 clones listed, about 68% were seen once. Study conclusions and caveats: CD4+ but not CD8+ TCR diversity rose significantly by C4D1. Exclusion was applied to patients who started nivolumab under 1 year after ASCT.

This sequence joins TRBV28 and TRBJ1-2, with D possibly TRBD1 on 5 matching bases. The clonotype comes from a human donor with classical Hodgkin lymphoma. Sequenced material: CD4+ T cells from blood, taken before the fourth cycle of nivolumab. CDR3 coding DNA: TGTGCCAGCAGTTACGGACAAACTAACTATGGCTACACCTTC. It yields the protein CASSYGQTNYGYTF.